This T cell receptor (beta chain) was captured in a study of blood T cell repertoires in COVID-19. Study background: The cDNA or gDNA used as material had been derived from T cells, B-cell-depleted T cells, or PBMCs.

Study members were between 18 and 89 years old and lived in approximately 25 US regions. Participant-given clinical history determined each cohort assignment. Individuals in the exposed group had encountered a COVID-19 case within 2 weeks preceding study entry. Clones were sequenced by immunoSEQ multiplex PCR, and TCRdb holds only the in-frame ones, with some missing. The table records over 200,000 clones, around 90% of them present only once. The TCR was taken from a woman in her 30s who had been exposed to COVID-19. The sample consisted of PBMCs or T cells enriched from blood (not recorded which).

CDR3 bases: TGTGCCAGCAGTGGGACATCGAATGAGCAGTTCTTC. It is translated as CASSGTSNEQFF. The chain couples TRBV2 to TRBJ2-1; possible D gene TRBD1, 5 bases. The CDR3 consists of 12 residues. The germline CDR1 and CDR2 sequences are SNHLY and FYNNEI. V was cut by 4 bases and J by 7 bases, with 8 bases left in between.